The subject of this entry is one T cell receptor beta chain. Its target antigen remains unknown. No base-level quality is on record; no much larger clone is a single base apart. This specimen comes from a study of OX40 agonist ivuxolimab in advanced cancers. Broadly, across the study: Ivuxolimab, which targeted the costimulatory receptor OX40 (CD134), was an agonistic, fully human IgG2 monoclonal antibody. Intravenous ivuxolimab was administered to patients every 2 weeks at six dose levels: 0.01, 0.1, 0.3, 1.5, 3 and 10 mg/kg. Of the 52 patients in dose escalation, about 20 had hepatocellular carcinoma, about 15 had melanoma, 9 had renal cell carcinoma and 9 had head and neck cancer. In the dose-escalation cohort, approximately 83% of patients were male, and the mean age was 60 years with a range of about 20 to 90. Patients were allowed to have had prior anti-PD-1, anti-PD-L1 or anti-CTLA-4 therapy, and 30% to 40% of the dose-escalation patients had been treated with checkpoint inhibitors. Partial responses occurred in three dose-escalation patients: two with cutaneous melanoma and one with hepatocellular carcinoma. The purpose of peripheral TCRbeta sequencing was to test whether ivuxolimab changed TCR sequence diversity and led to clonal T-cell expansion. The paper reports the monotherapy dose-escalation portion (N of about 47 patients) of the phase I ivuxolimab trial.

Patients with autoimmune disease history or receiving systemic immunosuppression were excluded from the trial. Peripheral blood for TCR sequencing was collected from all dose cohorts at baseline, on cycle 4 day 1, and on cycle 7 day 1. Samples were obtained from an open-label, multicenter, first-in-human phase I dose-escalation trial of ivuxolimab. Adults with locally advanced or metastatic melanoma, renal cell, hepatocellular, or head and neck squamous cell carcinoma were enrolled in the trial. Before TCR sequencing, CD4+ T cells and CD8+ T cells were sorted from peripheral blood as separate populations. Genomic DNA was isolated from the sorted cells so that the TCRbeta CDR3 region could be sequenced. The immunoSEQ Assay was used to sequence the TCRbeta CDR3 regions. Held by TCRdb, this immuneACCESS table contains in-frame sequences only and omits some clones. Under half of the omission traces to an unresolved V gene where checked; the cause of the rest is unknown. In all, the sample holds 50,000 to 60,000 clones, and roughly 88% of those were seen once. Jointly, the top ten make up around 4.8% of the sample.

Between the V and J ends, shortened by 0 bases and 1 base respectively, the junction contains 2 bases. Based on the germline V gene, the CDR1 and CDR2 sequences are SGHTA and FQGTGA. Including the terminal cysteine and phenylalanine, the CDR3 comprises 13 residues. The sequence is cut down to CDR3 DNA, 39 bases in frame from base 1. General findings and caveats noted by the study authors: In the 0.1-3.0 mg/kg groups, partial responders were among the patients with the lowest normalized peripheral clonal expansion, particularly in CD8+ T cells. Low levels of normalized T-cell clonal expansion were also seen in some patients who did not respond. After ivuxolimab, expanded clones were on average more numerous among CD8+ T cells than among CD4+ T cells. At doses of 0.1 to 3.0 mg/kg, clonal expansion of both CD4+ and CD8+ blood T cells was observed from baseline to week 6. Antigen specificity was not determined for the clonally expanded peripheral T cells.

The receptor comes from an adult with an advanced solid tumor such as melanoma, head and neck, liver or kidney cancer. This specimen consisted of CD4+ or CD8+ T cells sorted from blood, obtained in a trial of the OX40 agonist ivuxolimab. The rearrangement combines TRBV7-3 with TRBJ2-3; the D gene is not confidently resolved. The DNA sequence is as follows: TGTGCCAGCAGCTTAACGGGCACAGATACGCAGTATTTT. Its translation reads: CASSLTGTDTQYF.